This T cell receptor (beta chain) emerged from a study of cytomegalovirus exposure and HLA in healthy donors. Study-level background: Earlier sequencing of about 179 million T cells yielded approximately 100 million unique TCR beta sequences. In an early release, HLA-typed donors contributed about 80 million unique TCR sequences.

Primers for the PCR totalled 60 Vbeta and 13 Jbeta. Libraries were prepared by immunoSEQ multiplex PCR; TCRdb keeps only in-frame clonotypes and omits some of them. The sample shows about 93,000 clones, 82% of them seen only once. This clone was seen more than once but under ten times. Its antigen is still unknown. From germline, CDR1 is SGHRS and CDR2 YFSETQ. The length of the CDR3 is 11 residues. Trimming took 4 bases from V and 2 from J, leaving 3 bases between them. Findings and limits, study-wide: The investigators catalogued 164 TCR beta chains as cytomegalovirus-associated.

The J gene is TRBJ2-5, the V gene TRBV5-1; D is uncertain. The sequenced material came from PBMCs. The sequence came from a man aged 50 or older in good health and CMV-seronegative. The CDR3 loop is CASSLQETQYF. The CDR3 region has the DNA TGCGCCAGCAGCCTACAAGAGACCCAGTACTTC.